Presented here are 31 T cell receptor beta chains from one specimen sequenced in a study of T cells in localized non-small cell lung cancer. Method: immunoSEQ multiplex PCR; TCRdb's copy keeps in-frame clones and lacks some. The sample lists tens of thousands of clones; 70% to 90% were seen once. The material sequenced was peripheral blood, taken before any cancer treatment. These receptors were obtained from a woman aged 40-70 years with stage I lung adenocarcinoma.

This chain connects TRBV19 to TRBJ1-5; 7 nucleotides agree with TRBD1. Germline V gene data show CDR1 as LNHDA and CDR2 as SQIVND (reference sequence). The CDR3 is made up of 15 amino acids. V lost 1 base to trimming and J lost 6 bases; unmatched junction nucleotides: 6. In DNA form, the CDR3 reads TGTGCCAGTAGTATAGTTGTCCAGGGGGGTCAGCCCCAGCATTTT. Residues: CASSIVVQGGQPQHF.

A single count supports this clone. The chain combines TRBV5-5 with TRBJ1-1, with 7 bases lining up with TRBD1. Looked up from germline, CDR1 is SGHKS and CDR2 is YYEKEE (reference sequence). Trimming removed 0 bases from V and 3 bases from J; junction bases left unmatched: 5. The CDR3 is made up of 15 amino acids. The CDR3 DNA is TGTGCCAGCAGCTTGGGAGGGGGCGCCTACACTGAAGCTTTCTTT. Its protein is CASSLGGGAYTEAFF.

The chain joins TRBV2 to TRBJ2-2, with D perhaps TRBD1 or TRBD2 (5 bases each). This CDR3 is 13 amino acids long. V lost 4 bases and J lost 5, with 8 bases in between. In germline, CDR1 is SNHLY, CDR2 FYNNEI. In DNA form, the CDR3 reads TGTGCCAGCAGTGGGGGACGTACCGGGGAGCTGTTTTTT. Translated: CASSGGRTGELFF.

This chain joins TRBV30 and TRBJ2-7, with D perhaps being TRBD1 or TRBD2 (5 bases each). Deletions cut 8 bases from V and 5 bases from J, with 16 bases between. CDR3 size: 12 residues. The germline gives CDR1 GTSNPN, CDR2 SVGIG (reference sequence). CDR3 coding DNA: TGTGCCGGCGGAGAGGGGCCCAACGAGCAGTACTTC. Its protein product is CAGGEGPNEQYF. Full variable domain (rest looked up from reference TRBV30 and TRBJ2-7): SQTIHQWPATLVQPVGSPLSLECTVEGTSNPNLYWYRQAAGRGLQLLFYSVGIGQISSEVPQNLSASRPQDRQFILSSKKLLLSDSGFYLCAGGEGPNEQYFGPGTRLTVT.

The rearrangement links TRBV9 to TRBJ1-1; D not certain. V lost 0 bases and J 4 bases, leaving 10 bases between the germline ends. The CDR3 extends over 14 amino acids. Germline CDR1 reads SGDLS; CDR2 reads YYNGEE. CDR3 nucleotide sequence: TGTGCCAGCAGCGTAGGACCGACGGGCACTGAAGCTTTCTTT. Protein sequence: CASSVGPTGTEAFF.

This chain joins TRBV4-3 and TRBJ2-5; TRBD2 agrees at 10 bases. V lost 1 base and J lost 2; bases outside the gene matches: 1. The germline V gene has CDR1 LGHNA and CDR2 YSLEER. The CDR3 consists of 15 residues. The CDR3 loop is CASSQGAGGQETQYF. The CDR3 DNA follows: TGCGCCAGCAGCCAAGGAGCGGGGGGGCAAGAGACCCAGTACTTC.

CDR3 coding DNA: TGCGCCAGCAGCTTGGCACAGGGGAGCACTGAAGCTTTCTTT. Protein product: CASSLAQGSTEAFF. This chain uses TRBV5-1 with TRBJ1-1; 7 bases are shared with TRBD1. The CDR3 length is 14 residues. V lost 0 bases to trimming and J lost 4 bases; unmatched junction nucleotides: 3. Germline CDR1 and CDR2: SGHRS and YFSETQ.

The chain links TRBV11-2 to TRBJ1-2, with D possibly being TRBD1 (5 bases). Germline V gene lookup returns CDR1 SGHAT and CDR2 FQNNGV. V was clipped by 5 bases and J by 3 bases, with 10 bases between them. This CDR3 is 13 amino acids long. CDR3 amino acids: CASSLDTDYGYTF. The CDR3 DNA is TGTGCCAGCAGCCTGGACACGGACTATGGCTACACCTTC. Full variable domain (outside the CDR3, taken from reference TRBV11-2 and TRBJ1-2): EAGVAQSPRYKIIEKRQSVAFWCNPISGHATLYWYQQILGQGPKLLIQFQNNGVVDDSQLPKDRFSAERLKGVDSTLKIQPAKLEDSAVYLCASSLDTDYGYTFGSGTRLTVV.

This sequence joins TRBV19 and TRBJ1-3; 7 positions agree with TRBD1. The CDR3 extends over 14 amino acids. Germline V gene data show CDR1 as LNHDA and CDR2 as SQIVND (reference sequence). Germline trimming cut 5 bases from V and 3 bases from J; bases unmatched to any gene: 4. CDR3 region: CASSRDRDGNTIYF. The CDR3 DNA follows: TGTGCCAGTAGTCGCGACAGGGATGGAAACACCATATATTTT.

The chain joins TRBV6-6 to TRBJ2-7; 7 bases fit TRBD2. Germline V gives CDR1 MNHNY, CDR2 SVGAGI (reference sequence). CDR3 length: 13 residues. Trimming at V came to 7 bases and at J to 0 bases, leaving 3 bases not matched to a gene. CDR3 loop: CASTGRTSYEQYF. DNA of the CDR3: TGTGCCAGCACCGGGAGGACCTCCTACGAGCAGTACTTC.

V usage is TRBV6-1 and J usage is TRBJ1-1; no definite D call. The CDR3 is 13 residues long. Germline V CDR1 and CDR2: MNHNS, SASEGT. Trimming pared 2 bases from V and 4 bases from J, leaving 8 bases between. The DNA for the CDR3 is TGTGCCAGCAGTGAACGGGCATTCACTGAAGCTTTCTTT. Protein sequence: CASSERAFTEAFF.

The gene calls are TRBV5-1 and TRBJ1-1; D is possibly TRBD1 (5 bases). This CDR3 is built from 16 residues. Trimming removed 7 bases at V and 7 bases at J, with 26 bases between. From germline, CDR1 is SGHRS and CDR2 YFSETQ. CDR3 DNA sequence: TGCGCCAGCCACCAGCAACCAGCCGTTTGGGGGGATGAAGCTTTCTTT. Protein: CASHQQPAVWGDEAFF.

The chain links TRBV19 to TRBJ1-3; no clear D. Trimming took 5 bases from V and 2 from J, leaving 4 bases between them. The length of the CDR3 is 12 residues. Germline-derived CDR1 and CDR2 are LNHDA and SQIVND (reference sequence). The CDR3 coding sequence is TGTGCCAGTAGTTCTGCTGGAAACACCATATATTTT. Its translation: CASSSAGNTIYF.

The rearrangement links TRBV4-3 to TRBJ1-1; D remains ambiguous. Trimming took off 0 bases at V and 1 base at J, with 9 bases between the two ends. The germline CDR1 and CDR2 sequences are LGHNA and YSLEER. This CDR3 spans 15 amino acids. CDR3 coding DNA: TGCGCCAGCAGCCAAGATGGAGTCGGGAACACTGAAGCTTTCTTT. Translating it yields CASSQDGVGNTEAFF.

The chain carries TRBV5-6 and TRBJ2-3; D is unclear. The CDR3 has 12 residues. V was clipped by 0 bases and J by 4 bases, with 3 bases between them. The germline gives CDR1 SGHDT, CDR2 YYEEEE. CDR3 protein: CASSLEADTQYF. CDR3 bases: TGTGCCAGCAGCTTGGAAGCAGATACGCAGTATTTT.

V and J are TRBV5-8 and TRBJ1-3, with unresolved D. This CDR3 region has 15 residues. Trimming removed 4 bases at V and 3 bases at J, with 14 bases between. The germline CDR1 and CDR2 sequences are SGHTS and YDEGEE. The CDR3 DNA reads TGTGCCAGCAGCCCGGTCGGGGTGGGTGGAAACACCATATATTTT. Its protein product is CASSPVGVGGNTIYF.

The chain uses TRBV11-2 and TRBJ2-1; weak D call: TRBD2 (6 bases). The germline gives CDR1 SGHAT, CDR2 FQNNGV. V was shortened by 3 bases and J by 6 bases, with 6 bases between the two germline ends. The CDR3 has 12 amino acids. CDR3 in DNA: TGTGCCAGCAGCTTCGGGAGCAATGAGCAGTTCTTC. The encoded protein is CASSFGSNEQFF.

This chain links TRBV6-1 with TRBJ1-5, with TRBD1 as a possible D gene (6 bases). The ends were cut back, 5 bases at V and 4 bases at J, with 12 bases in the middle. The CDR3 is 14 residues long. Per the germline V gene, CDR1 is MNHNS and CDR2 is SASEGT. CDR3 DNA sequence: TGTGCCAGCAGTCCCCGGGGGGCAAATCAGCCCCAGCATTTT. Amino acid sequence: CASSPRGANQPQHF.

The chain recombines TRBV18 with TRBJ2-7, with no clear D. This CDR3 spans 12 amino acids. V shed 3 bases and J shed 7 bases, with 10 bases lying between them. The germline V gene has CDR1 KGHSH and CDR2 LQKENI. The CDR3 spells CASSPGVGEQYF. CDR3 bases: TGTGCCAGCTCACCCGGAGTCGGGGAGCAGTACTTC.

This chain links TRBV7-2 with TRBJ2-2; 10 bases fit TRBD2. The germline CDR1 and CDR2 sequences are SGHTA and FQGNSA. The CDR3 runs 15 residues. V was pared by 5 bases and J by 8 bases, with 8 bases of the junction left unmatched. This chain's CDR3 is CASSPTSGVGGELFF. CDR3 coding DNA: TGTGCCAGCAGCCCAACTAGCGGGGTTGGTGGGGAGCTGTTTTTT.

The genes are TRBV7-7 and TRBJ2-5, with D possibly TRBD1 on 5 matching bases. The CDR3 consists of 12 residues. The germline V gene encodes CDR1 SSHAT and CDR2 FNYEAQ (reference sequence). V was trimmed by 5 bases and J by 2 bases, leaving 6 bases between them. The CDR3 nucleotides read TGTGCCAGCAGCGACAGTCAAGAGACCCAGTACTTC. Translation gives CASSDSQETQYF.

The chain's CDR3 is CASSSHVNEQFF. The CDR3 region has the DNA TGTGCCAGCAGCTCACACGTTAATGAGCAGTTCTTC. V gene TRBV7-2 combines with J gene TRBJ2-1; D call uncertain. The CDR3 spans 12 residues. V was pared by 4 bases and J by 7 bases, with 8 bases between. Germline CDR1 and CDR2: SGHTA and FQGNSA.

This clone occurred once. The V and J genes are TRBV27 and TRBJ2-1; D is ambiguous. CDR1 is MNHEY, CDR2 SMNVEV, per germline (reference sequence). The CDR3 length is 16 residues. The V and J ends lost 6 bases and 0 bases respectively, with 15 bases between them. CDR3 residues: CASRAPPVDSYNEQFF. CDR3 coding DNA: TGTGCCAGCAGGGCACCTCCGGTCGACTCCTACAATGAGCAGTTCTTC.

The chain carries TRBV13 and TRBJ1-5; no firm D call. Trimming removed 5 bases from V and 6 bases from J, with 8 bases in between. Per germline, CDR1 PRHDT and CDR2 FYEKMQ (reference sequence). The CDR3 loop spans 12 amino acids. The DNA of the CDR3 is TGTGCCAGCAGCCTATCAGGTCAGCCCCAGCATTTT. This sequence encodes CASSLSGQPQHF. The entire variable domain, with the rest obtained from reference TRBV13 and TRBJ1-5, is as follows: AAGVIQSPRHLIKEKRETATLKCYPIPRHDTVYWYQQGPGQDPQFLISFYEKMQSDKGSIPDRFSAQQFSDYHSELNMSSLELGDSALYFCASSLSGQPQHFGDGTRLSIL.

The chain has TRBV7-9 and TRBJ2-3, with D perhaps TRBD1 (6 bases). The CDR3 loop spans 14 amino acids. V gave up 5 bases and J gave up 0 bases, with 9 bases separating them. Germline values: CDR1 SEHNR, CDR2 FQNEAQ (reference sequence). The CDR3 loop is CASSNDRSTDTQYF. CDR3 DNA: TGTGCCAGCAGCAACGACAGGAGCACAGATACGCAGTATTTT. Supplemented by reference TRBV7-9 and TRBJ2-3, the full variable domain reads DTGVSQNPRHKITKRGQNVTFRCDPISEHNRLYWYRQTLGQGPEFLTYFQNEAQLEKSRLLSDRFSAERPKGSFSTLEIQRTEQGDSAMYLCASSNDRSTDTQYFGPGTRLTVL.

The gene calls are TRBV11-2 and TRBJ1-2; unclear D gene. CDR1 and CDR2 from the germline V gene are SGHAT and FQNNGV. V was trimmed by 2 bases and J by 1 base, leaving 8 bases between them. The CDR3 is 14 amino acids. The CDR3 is CASSLTALNYGYTF. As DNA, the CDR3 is TGTGCCAGCAGCTTAACAGCGCTTAACTATGGCTACACCTTC. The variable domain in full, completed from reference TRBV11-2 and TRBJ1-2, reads EAGVAQSPRYKIIEKRQSVAFWCNPISGHATLYWYQQILGQGPKLLIQFQNNGVVDDSQLPKDRFSAERLKGVDSTLKIQPAKLEDSAVYLCASSLTALNYGYTFGSGTRLTVV.

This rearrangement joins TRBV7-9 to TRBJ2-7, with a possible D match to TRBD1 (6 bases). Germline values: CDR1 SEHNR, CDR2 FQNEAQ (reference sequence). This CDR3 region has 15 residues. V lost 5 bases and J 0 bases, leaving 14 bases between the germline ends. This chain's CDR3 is CASSPDSLTSYEQYF. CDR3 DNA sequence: TGTGCCAGCAGCCCGGACAGCCTAACCTCCTACGAGCAGTACTTC.

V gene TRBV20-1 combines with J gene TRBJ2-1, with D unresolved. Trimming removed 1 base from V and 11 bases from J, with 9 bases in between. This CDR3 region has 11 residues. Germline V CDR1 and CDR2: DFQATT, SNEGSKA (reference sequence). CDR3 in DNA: TGCAGTGCTAGAGGCGGAAACCAGCAGTTCTTC. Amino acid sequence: CSARGGNQQFF.

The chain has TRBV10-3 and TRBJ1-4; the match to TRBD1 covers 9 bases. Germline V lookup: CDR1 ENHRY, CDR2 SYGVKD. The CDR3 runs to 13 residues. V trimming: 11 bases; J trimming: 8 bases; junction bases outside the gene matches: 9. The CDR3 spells CAAGQGMKEKLFF. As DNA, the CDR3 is TGTGCCGCAGGACAGGGGATGAAGGAAAAACTGTTTTTT.

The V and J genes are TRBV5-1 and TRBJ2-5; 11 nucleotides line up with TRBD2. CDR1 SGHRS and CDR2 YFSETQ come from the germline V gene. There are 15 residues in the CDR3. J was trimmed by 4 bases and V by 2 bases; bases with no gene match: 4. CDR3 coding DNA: TGCGCCAGCAGCTTTAGCACTAGCGGGAGAGAGACCCAGTACTTC. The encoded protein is CASSFSTSGRETQYF.

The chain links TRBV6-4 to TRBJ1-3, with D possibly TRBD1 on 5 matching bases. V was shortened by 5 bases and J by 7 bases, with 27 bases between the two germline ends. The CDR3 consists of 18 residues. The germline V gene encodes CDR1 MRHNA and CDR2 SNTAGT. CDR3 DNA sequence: TGTGCCAGCAGTAGGCAGGGAGAGTTTAAAATCAGAAGTAACACCATATATTTT. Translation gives CASSRQGEFKIRSNTIYF.